The entry below gives a single T cell receptor (beta chain) sequence along with its context. These data are taken from a study of T cells in Graves' hyperthyroidism and ophthalmopathy. Every diagnosis used clinical symptoms, serum thyroxine and TRAb, thyroid ultrasound and orbital computed tomography. The CDR3 is 16 amino acids. The V gene end was trimmed by 6 bases and the J gene end by 2 bases; junction bases not matched to a gene: 11. The germline CDR1 and CDR2 sequences are SGHTA and FQGNSA. There were TCR beta CDR3 regions amplified from RNA transcripts. An initial round of RT-PCR targeting the TCR CDR3 relied on the HTBI primer set. A single record per CDR3 protein comes from TCRdb applying MiXCR to the multiplex PCR reads. The sample includes 300,000 to 400,000 distinct CDR3 sequences, under 25% of them seen just once.

The sequence derives from a woman aged 45 to 65 with Graves' hyperthyroidism. Sequenced sample: blood. The V call is TRBV7-2, the J call TRBJ1-2; TRBD1 matches 8 bases. CDR3 in DNA: TGTGCCAGCAGTTTTAAGTCGGGACAGGTGAACTATGGCTACACCTTC. This sequence encodes CASSFKSGQVNYGYTF.